This TCR beta chain comes out of a study of control samples from healthy donors and cancer patients. Germline V gene data show CDR1 as GTSNPN and CDR2 as SVGIG (reference sequence). Trimming took 4 bases from V and 3 from J; bases not matched to a gene: 5. This CDR3 has 13 residues. Assay used: immunoSEQ multiplex PCR; TCRdb lists only in-frame clones, some missing. Here the sample spans about 160,000 clones, nearly 96% being singletons. The source of this sequence is a woman in her 30s in good health. The sample taken for sequencing was blood. J is TRBJ2-5 and V is TRBV30; TRBD2 matches at 7 bases. This CDR3 is CAWNPRGKETQYF. CDR3 DNA: TGTGCCTGGAATCCGCGGGGGAAAGAGACCCAGTACTTC.